Shown below are 27 T cell receptor beta chains from a single sample sequenced in a study of radiation and T cells in renal cell carcinoma. The time point: blood 2 weeks post-SBRT. The treatment denotes: 15 Gy SBRT to primary tumor, nephrectomy 4 weeks later. This table comes from immunoSEQ multiplex PCR, and its TCRdb copy is limited to in-frame clones, with some not included. The sample consists of around 60,000 clones, around 81% of them appearing once. The sequenced sample was blood, obtained from a patient whose treatment included radiotherapy and nephrectomy. The receptors come from a man between 60 and 70 years old with renal cell carcinoma.

For the CDR3, the DNA is TGTGCCAGCAGCTTGGAGACGGCTAGCGGGGATACGCAGTATTTT. This codes for CASSLETASGDTQYF. This chain links TRBV5-4 with TRBJ2-3; 8 bases align to TRBD2. The V and J ends lost 0 bases and 6 bases, in that order; junction bases with no gene match: 6. CDR3 size: 15 residues. Per germline, CDR1 SGHNT and CDR2 YYREEE (reference sequence).

The chain is built from TRBV19 and TRBJ2-2, with 8 bases fitting TRBD1. Germline loops: CDR1 LNHDA, CDR2 SQIVND (reference sequence). With V trimmed by 7 bases and J by 6 bases, 4 bases remained unmatched. The CDR3 has 13 amino acids. The CDR3 DNA sequence: TGTGCCAGTAACAGGGGGTTCGCCGGGGAGCTGTTTTTT. It codes for CASNRGFAGELFF.

The V and J genes are TRBV29-1 and TRBJ2-1; 8 bases are a match to TRBD2. The CDR3 loop spans 14 amino acids. Germline V gene data show CDR1 as SQVTM and CDR2 as ANQGSEA. Trimming removed 3 bases from V and 7 bases from J; junction bases left unmatched: 8. In nucleotides, the CDR3 is TGCAGCGTTGAGGGTGGGACTAGGTTGAATGAGCAGTTCTTC. Residues: CSVEGGTRLNEQFF.

This sequence joins TRBV19 and TRBJ2-5, with a possible D match to TRBD2 (6 bases). CDR1 is LNHDA and CDR2 is SQIVND in the germline V gene (reference sequence). The V end was cut by 5 bases, the J end by 7 bases, with 14 bases between. The CDR3 runs 13 residues. Here the CDR3 DNA reads TGTGCCAGTAGTGCCGGGACTGTTGGGACCCAGTACTTC. Translated, it gives CASSAGTVGTQYF.

The chain carries TRBV6-5 and TRBJ2-7; D might be TRBD1 or TRBD2, each matching 5 bases. V was shortened by 6 bases and J by 7 bases, with 16 bases between the two germline ends. The CDR3 is 13 amino acids. The germline CDR1 and CDR2 sequences are MNHEY and SVGAGI. The CDR3 loop is CASRRDGIWEQYF. For the CDR3, the DNA is TGTGCCAGCAGAAGGGACGGAATATGGGAGCAGTACTTC.

The gene calls are TRBV12-2 and TRBJ2-7; TRBD1, the table's D call, was not compared with the DNA. TRBV12-2 is marked as a pseudogene. This CDR3 is built from 13 residues. The CDR3 is CASQGVSSYEQYV. The CDR3 bases are TGTGCAAGTCAGGGGGTAAGCTCCTACGAGCAGTACGTC.

This clone was found once. V usage is TRBV5-1 and J usage is TRBJ2-1; D gene unclear. The V gene lost 4 bases and the J gene lost 4 bases, with 6 bases spanning the gap. The CDR3 sequence is 12 residues long. From germline, CDR1 is SGHRS and CDR2 YFSETQ. CDR3 in amino acids: CASSDSYNEQFF. The CDR3 DNA follows: TGCGCCAGCAGCGACTCGTACAATGAGCAGTTCTTC. Complete variable domain (other parts from reference TRBV5-1 and TRBJ2-1): KAGVTQTPRYLIKTRGQQVTLSCSPISGHRSVSWYQQTPGQGLQFLFEYFSETQRNKGNFPGRFSGRQFSNSRSEMNVSTLELGDSALYLCASSDSYNEQFFGPGTRLTVL.

This clone was detected ten times or more. V and J are TRBV11-3 and TRBJ2-2, with D uncertain. V was clipped by 0 bases and J by 5 bases, with 4 bases between them. Germline assignment: CDR1 SGHNT and CDR2 YENEEA. This CDR3 has 13 amino acids. The CDR3 DNA reads as TGTGCCAGCAGCTTAGATAGGACCGGGGAGCTGTTTTTT. Translated: CASSLDRTGELFF.

The gene calls are TRBV28 and TRBJ1-2; D is ambiguous. The ends were cut back, 6 bases at V and 2 bases at J, with 10 bases in the middle. The CDR3 has 13 residues. From germline, CDR1 is MDHEN and CDR2 SYDVKM. The CDR3, as DNA: TGTGCCAGCAGATGGCAAGTAAACTATGGCTACACCTTC. It specifies CASRWQVNYGYTF.

The rearrangement uses TRBV18 and TRBJ1-1; no firm D call. CDR3 length: 14 residues. Germline V gene data show CDR1 as KGHSH and CDR2 as LQKENI. V was cut by 3 bases and J by 0 bases, with 8 bases left in between. Written as DNA, the CDR3 is TGTGCCAGCTCACCTTTCCAGGTGAACACTGAAGCTTTCTTT. Amino acid sequence: CASSPFQVNTEAFF.

The V gene is TRBV2, the J gene TRBJ1-6; D is undetermined. Trimming pared 6 bases from V and 1 base from J, leaving 13 bases between. Germline values: CDR1 SNHLY, CDR2 FYNNEI. This CDR3 comprises 16 residues. The CDR3 region is CASSRGSGSYNSPLHF. The CDR3 DNA reads TGTGCCAGCAGCCGCGGGAGCGGGTCCTATAATTCACCCCTCCACTTT. Supplemented by reference TRBV2 and TRBJ1-6, the full variable domain reads EPEVTQTPSHQVTQMGQEVILRCVPISNHLYFYWYRQILGQKVEFLVSFYNNEISEKSEIFDDQFSVERPDGSNFTLKIRSTKLEDSAMYFCASSRGSGSYNSPLHFGNGTRLTVT.

The genes are TRBV5-1 and TRBJ2-1, with a possible D match to TRBD2 (9 bases). Trimming cost V 0 bases and J 9 bases, with 16 bases left between them. Germline V CDR1 and CDR2: SGHRS, YFSETQ. This CDR3 region has 15 residues. DNA for the CDR3: TGCGCCAGCAGCTTGGGGCCTAGCGGGACAGGTGAGCAGTTCTTC. It specifies CASSLGPSGTGEQFF.

The chain uses TRBV13 and TRBJ1-1; a possible D gene is TRBD1 (5 bases). Germline CDR1 is PRHDT and CDR2 is FYEKMQ (reference sequence). V was shortened by 5 bases and J by 1 base, with 17 bases between the two germline ends. CDR3 length: 16 amino acids. As DNA, the CDR3 is TGTGCCAGCAGCCCCCTGGGGACGGTCTGGAACACTGAAGCTTTCTTT. As protein: CASSPLGTVWNTEAFF.

This chain connects TRBV29-1 to TRBJ2-7; 7 positions match TRBD1. The CDR3 has 13 amino acids. The V gene end was trimmed by 3 bases and the J gene end by 3 bases; junction bases not matched to a gene: 5. Germline loops: CDR1 SQVTM, CDR2 ANQGSEA. CDR3 loop: CSVDSGQSYEQYF. The CDR3 nucleotides are TGCAGCGTTGACTCGGGACAGAGCTACGAGCAGTACTTC.

This clone appeared a single time. The chain combines TRBV6-1 with TRBJ1-2; 8 bases are shared with TRBD1. The CDR3 has 16 amino acids. Germline CDR1 reads MNHNS; CDR2 reads SASEGT. V lost 0 bases to trimming and J lost 6 bases; unmatched junction nucleotides: 9. CDR3 in DNA: TGTGCCAGCAGTGAAGCCTGGGGAACAGGGGGGGATGGCTACACCTTC. Translation: CASSEAWGTGGDGYTF.

V gene TRBV9 combines with J gene TRBJ2-2; weak D call: TRBD1 (5 bases). Germline V gene lookup returns CDR1 SGDLS and CDR2 YYNGEE. V was shortened by 3 bases and J by 8 bases, with 14 bases between the two germline ends. CDR3 length: 14 residues. CDR3 region: CASSGQGNGGELFF. In DNA, the CDR3 is TGTGCCAGCAGCGGGCAGGGAAATGGGGGGGAGCTGTTTTTT.

The chain recombines TRBV21-1 with TRBJ2-1; the D call TRBD2 from the table was never checked on the DNA. TRBV21-1 is classified as a pseudogene. The CDR3 length is 13 residues. CDR3 amino acids: CASSGEWLNEQFF. The CDR3 nucleotides read TGTGCCAGCTCGGGGGAGTGGCTGAATGAGCAGTTCTTC.

V gene TRBV19 combines with J gene TRBJ2-3; 9 bases are a match to TRBD2. Per the germline V gene, CDR1 is LNHDA and CDR2 is SQIVND (reference sequence). There are 19 residues in the CDR3. The V gene end was trimmed by 6 bases and the J gene end by 1 base; junction bases not matched to a gene: 17. CDR3 nucleotides: TGTGCCAGTAGGTATCGGGTAGGAGTAGCGGGAGCCGGCACAGATACGCAGTATTTT. It encodes CASRYRVGVAGAGTDTQYF.

The chain joins TRBV10-3 to TRBJ2-5; D is possibly TRBD2 (6 bases). The CDR3 is made up of 17 amino acids. Trimming removed 0 bases at V and 4 bases at J, with 18 bases between. Germline V gene lookup returns CDR1 ENHRY and CDR2 SYGVKD. The CDR3 is CAISESPPGGSSETQYF. CDR3 in DNA: TGTGCCATCAGTGAGTCCCCCCCCGGGGGAAGCTCAGAGACCCAGTACTTC.

This clone was observed a single time. The chain recombines TRBV11-1 with TRBJ1-1; 12 bases match TRBD1. The CDR3 sequence is 14 residues long. The V gene end was trimmed by 5 bases and the J gene end by 8 bases; junction bases not matched to a gene: 6. In germline, CDR1 is SGHAT, CDR2 FQDESV (reference sequence). As DNA, the CDR3 is TGTGCCAGCAGCCACCGGGACAGGGGGCCCGAAGCTTTCTTT. Protein: CASSHRDRGPEAFF.

The chain combines TRBV30 with TRBJ1-6; D not certain. Germline lookup yields CDR1 GTSNPN and CDR2 SVGIG (reference sequence). V shed 3 bases and J shed 8 bases, with 11 bases lying between them. This CDR3 has 13 residues. The CDR3: CAWRAGPHSPLHF. CDR3 DNA sequence: TGTGCCTGGAGGGCGGGTCCTCATTCACCCCTCCACTTT.

V usage is TRBV6-1 and J usage is TRBJ1-5; D is unclear. CDR3 length: 15 amino acids. Germline loops: CDR1 MNHNS, CDR2 SASEGT. Deletions cut 3 bases from V and 0 bases from J, with 9 bases between. The CDR3 DNA sequence: TGTGCCAGCAGTGATATAGGAAATAGCAATCAGCCCCAGCATTTT. Translation: CASSDIGNSNQPQHF.

The CDR3 sequence is CASRAGTVNTGELFF. CDR3 sequence (DNA): TGTGCCAGCAGGGCCGGGACAGTGAACACCGGGGAGCTGTTTTTT. The rearrangement links TRBV2 to TRBJ2-2, with 7 bases matching TRBD1. Trimming cost V 6 bases and J 1 base; bases outside gene matches: 5. Germline V gene lookup returns CDR1 SNHLY and CDR2 FYNNEI. CDR3 length: 15 amino acids.

J is TRBJ1-2 and V is TRBV6-5; D gene ambiguous. Looked up from germline, CDR1 is MNHEY and CDR2 is SVGAGI. The CDR3 has 14 amino acids. Between the trimmed V and J ends, which lost 0 bases and 8 bases, there was a span of 13 bases. CDR3 bases: TGTGCCAGCAGTTACTCGGAAGGGCGCCGCGGCTACACCTTC. It yields the protein CASSYSEGRRGYTF.

On this clone itself: A much larger clone differs by one base, so this may be a read error. This chain links TRBV30 with TRBJ2-6; no clear D. This CDR3 spans 16 amino acids. V was cut by 3 bases and J by 0 bases, with 12 bases left in between. CDR1 GTSNPN and CDR2 SVGIG come from the germline V gene (reference sequence). The CDR3: CAWRGKWGSGANVLTF. In DNA, the CDR3 is TGTGCCTGGAGAGGGAAGTGGGGCTCTGGGGCCAACGTCCTGACTTTC.

The chain couples TRBV5-1 to TRBJ2-3; TRBD2 matches at 12 bases. Per the germline V gene, CDR1 is SGHRS and CDR2 is YFSETQ. The CDR3 covers 18 residues. The V segment lost 0 bases and the J segment 1 base; nucleotides outside the gene matches: 6. The DNA of the CDR3 is TGCGCCAGCAGCTTGGTTCTAGCGGGAGGGCCGGGCACAGATACGCAGTATTTT. Translated: CASSLVLAGGPGTDTQYF.

This clone was counted only a few times. V usage is TRBV30 and J usage is TRBJ1-1, with D perhaps TRBD1 (5 bases). The germline gives CDR1 GTSNPN, CDR2 SVGIG (reference sequence). The V end lost 0 bases, the J end lost 0 bases, and 11 bases lay between the germline ends. The CDR3 covers 15 residues. The CDR3 bases are TGTGCCTGGAGTGTACTGGGACCGCTGAACACTGAAGCTTTCTTT. Encoded protein: CAWSVLGPLNTEAFF.